This T cell receptor (beta chain) was recorded in a study of blood T cell repertoires in COVID-19. Cohort assignment relied on participant-reported clinical history. Each recovered donor of Cohort 3 presented with two negative PCRs, clearance, or symptom resolution. As originally analysed: For nucleated cells, counts were estimated from reference gene primer amplification. Libraries were prepared by immunoSEQ multiplex PCR; TCRdb keeps only in-frame clonotypes and omits some of them. That table is the source of V, J and clone size, and D and trimming were worked out from the DNA. This sample has about 330,000 clones, with 70% to 90% found just once. The CDR3 spans 15 residues. With V trimmed by 3 bases and J by 0 bases, 3 bases remained unmatched. From germline, CDR1 is LGHNA and CDR2 YSLEER.

The gene calls are TRBV4-3 and TRBJ2-3, with 7 bases fitting TRBD2. Sequencing was carried out using PBMCs or T cells enriched from blood (not recorded which). The receptor comes from a woman aged 30 to 39 who had recovered from COVID-19. CDR3 in amino acids: CASSHSGYSTDTQYF. Here the CDR3 DNA reads TGCGCCAGCAGCCATAGCGGGTATAGCACAGATACGCAGTATTTT.